In this sample, the clone carrying this T cell receptor (beta chain) turned up a few times. Its antigen remains unidentified. This was the immunoSEQ version 4 assay in survey mode. Sequencing was performed with immunoSEQ multiplex PCR; in TCRdb, only in-frame clones are kept and a portion is missing. The profile shows about 30,000 clones, around 70% of them singletons. The sample originates from a study of persistence of HIV-infected CD4 T cells. General study results and limits: Antigen-responding cells were enriched for degenerate expanded CDR3beta sequences.

Overlapping HIV-1 Gag 15-mer peptides at 0.85 to 1 ug per peptide per mL were used. Responding CD4+ T cells were sorted by upregulation of both CD40 ligand and CD69. Germline V lookup: CDR1 LGHDT, CDR2 YNNKEL (reference sequence). The CDR3 consists of 15 residues. V lost 1 base and J 1 base, leaving 9 bases between the germline ends. This sample comprised CD4+ T cells sorted from PBMCs after approximately 19-hour stimulation, obtained from a patient who received antiretroviral therapy. The chain combines TRBV3-1 (or the pseudogene TRBV3-2) with TRBJ2-3, with D unclear. This receptor was taken from an adult man with HIV who was CMV-seropositive. The CDR3 region has the DNA TGTGCCAGCAGCCAAGGCCTAGTCGGCACAGATACGCAGTATTTT. Its protein product is CASSQGLVGTDTQYF.